This T cell receptor beta chain was captured in a study of tumor-infiltrating lymphocytes in primary liver carcinoma. CDR3 length: 15 residues. Germline V gene data show CDR1 as MNHEY and CDR2 as SVGAGI. It was from roughly 20-30 mg of unsorted bulk tissue that RNA and DNA were co-extracted. TCR beta cDNA came from roughly 450 ng total RNA, primed with a constant-region primer. Slightly modified ARM-PCR served as the procedure for the TCR beta libraries. These libraries came from three rounds of nested multiplex PCR. A C-beta reverse primer was combined with TRBV1-TRBV30 forward primers in the first two PCR rounds, and each round had around 11 cycles. TCRdb reanalysed the multiplex PCR reads using MiXCR and keeps one entry per CDR3 protein. The table has fewer than 85,000 distinct CDR3 sequences, approximately 70% seen once. A remark on this clonotype: Its antigen is unknown. A read error may account for a junction end that differs from germline.

General study points: When set against blood, tumors had a significantly higher top-250-clone fraction (p = 0.039).

The specimen was tumor-adjacent normal liver tissue. The sequence derives from a man between 40 and 49 years old with primary liver carcinoma and hepatitis B virus infection. The chain joins TRBV6-5 to TRBJ1-2, with TRBD1 matching 7 bases. This CDR3 is CVSSSQGGHNYGYTF. In nucleotides, the CDR3 is TGTGTCAGCTCGAGTCAGGGGGGACATAACTATGGCTACACCTTC.